This T cell receptor beta chain was identified during a study of metastatic and nonmetastatic thyroid tumors. For the study at large: Repertoires from malignant and benign thyroid patients were compared across blood and tumor or nodule tissue.

Thyroid surgery was preceded by no treatment in any patient. Trimming pared 4 bases from V and 0 bases from J, leaving 19 bases between. This CDR3 has 17 amino acids. Germline V gene data show CDR1 as SGHRS and CDR2 as YFSETQ. For this clone: Antigen specificity is unknown.

Overall study findings and caveats: Malignant thyroid tumors reportedly had TCR beta diversity that was significantly higher than in benign nodules, in blood and tumor.

Authors' processing steps: Clinicopathological groups differed in CDR3, with these differences serving to build a distant-metastasis classifier for papillary thyroid cancer. TCRdb re-called the PCR reads through MiXCR. The authors' filters were not applied to this entry. The sample holds approximately 35,000 clones, 21% seen once. Sequencing was done on a sample of tumor tissue. The receptor comes from a male donor with papillary thyroid cancer or a benign thyroid nodule (not recorded which). Some clones in this sample may be carry-over from other donors' samples. The rearrangement uses TRBV5-1 and TRBJ1-1, with D unclear. The CDR3 loop reads CASSPEDFGYMNTEAFF. CDR3 in DNA: TGCGCCAGCAGCCCCGAAGACTTTGGCTACATGAACACTGAAGCTTTCTTT. Complete variable domain (other parts from reference TRBV5-1 and TRBJ1-1): KAGVTQTPRYLIKTRGQQVTLSCSPISGHRSVSWYQQTPGQGLQFLFEYFSETQRNKGNFPGRFSGRQFSNSRSEMNVSTLELGDSALYLCASSPEDFGYMNTEAFFGQGTRLTVV.